The entry below describes one T cell receptor beta chain. This record belongs to a study of control samples from healthy donors and cancer patients. Profiled with immunoSEQ multiplex PCR; TCRdb holds only in-frame clones, not every one. In the table there are approximately 50,000 clones, about 90% of which are singletons. The germline V gene encodes CDR1 KGHDR and CDR2 SFDVKD. V gave up 11 bases and J gave up 0 bases, with 12 bases separating them. The CDR3 runs to 14 residues. The material sequenced was PBMCs. This clonotype originated in a man aged 55 to 70 with head and neck cancer. The chain is built from TRBV24-1 and TRBJ2-2; tentative D call: TRBD1 (6 bases). The DNA of the CDR3 is TGTGCCATTCAGGACAGAACGAACACCGGGGAGCTGTTTTTT. Its translation: CAIQDRTNTGELFF.